Presented here are 19 T cell receptor beta chains from one specimen sequenced in a study of blood T cell repertoires in COVID-19. TCRdb keeps only in-frame clones here, not all; method: immunoSEQ multiplex PCR. The sample lists roughly 390,000 clones, over 75% occurring once. Material: peripheral blood. These TCRs come from a woman between 25 and 40 years old with COVID-19, enrolled during active disease.

The rearrangement joins TRBV5-5 to TRBJ2-4, with a tentative D call TRBD1 (6 bases). Looked up from germline, CDR1 is SGHKS and CDR2 is YYEKEE (reference sequence). The CDR3 sequence is 13 residues long. V was pared by 0 bases and J by 8 bases, with 9 bases between. The DNA of the CDR3 is TGTGCCAGCAGCTTGGGACACAGGGACATTCAGTACTTC. Translation gives CASSLGHRDIQYF.

The chain carries TRBV6-4 and TRBJ2-1, with D perhaps matching TRBD1 (6 bases). This CDR3 has 13 residues. Trimming left V 0 bases short and J 9 bases short, with 9 bases between. CDR1 and CDR2 from the germline V gene are MRHNA and SNTAGT. The CDR3 nucleotides are TGTGCCAGCAGTGACTCGACACAGGGTGAGCAGTTCTTC. Its translation: CASSDSTQGEQFF.

The genes are TRBV7-3 and TRBJ2-1; the match to TRBD2 covers 14 bases. The CDR3 runs to 19 residues. The trim removed 0 bases at V and 1 base at J, leaving 5 bases unmatched. In germline, CDR1 is SGHTA, CDR2 FQGTGA. In DNA, the CDR3 is TGTGCCAGCAGCTTAACGGGGACTAGCGGGAGCGAGTCCTACAATGAGCAGTTCTTC. This gives the protein CASSLTGTSGSESYNEQFF.

The chain links TRBV28 to TRBJ1-5; D uncertain. This CDR3 comprises 14 residues. V was shortened by 7 bases and J by 1 base, with 11 bases between the two germline ends. CDR1 and CDR2 (germline): MDHEN, SYDVKM. The CDR3 sequence is CASTPVESNQPQHF. The CDR3 DNA reads TGTGCCAGCACCCCGGTAGAGAGCAATCAGCCCCAGCATTTT.

Remarks on this clone: This sample also contains other DNA sequences that code for the same CDR3. The V and J genes are TRBV6-5 and TRBJ2-2; no definite D call. The CDR3 has 11 residues. Germline-derived CDR1 and CDR2 are MNHEY and SVGAGI. V lost 6 bases to trimming and J lost 5 bases, with 4 bases between them. CDR3 in amino acids: CASSRTGELFF. In nucleotides, the CDR3 is TGTGCCAGCAGCAGAACCGGGGAGCTGTTTTTT.

Written as DNA, the CDR3 is TGTGCCAGCAGTTTAAGCGGGAGGAAGTATGCCGGGGAGCTGTTTTTT. It codes for CASSLSGRKYAGELFF. This sequence joins TRBV28 and TRBJ2-2, with TRBD2 matching 9 bases. CDR3 length equals 16 residues. CDR1 MDHEN and CDR2 SYDVKM come from the germline V gene. With 2 bases clipped from V and 6 bases from J, the junction kept 7 bases outside the gene matches.

The genes are TRBV2 and TRBJ2-2, with 11 bases lining up with TRBD2. CDR3 length equals 14 residues. CDR1 is SNHLY, CDR2 FYNNEI, per germline. Unmatched junction bases numbered 2, after V lost 4 bases and J lost 7 bases. In DNA form, the CDR3 reads TGTGCCAGCAGTGCCGGGACTAGCGGCGGGGAGCTGTTTTTT. Translation: CASSAGTSGGELFF.

This rearrangement joins TRBV13 to TRBJ2-7, with D tentatively TRBD2 (6 bases). Germline V gene data show CDR1 as PRHDT and CDR2 as FYEKMQ (reference sequence). V lost 1 base to trimming and J lost 3 bases, with 13 bases between them. The CDR3 is 15 amino acids. This chain's CDR3 is CASSLVRERYYEQYF. The CDR3 nucleotides are TGTGCCAGCAGCTTAGTTCGGGAGCGCTACTACGAGCAGTACTTC.

The V and J genes are TRBV18 and TRBJ2-1, with 7 bases that match TRBD2. Germline V lookup: CDR1 KGHSH, CDR2 LQKENI. This CDR3 spans 17 amino acids. V lost 1 base to trimming and J lost 4 bases; unmatched junction nucleotides: 10. CDR3 coding DNA: TGTGCCAGCTCACCACAGGTTGGGACTAAATTATACAATGAGCAGTTCTTC. Translation: CASSPQVGTKLYNEQFF.

This clone occurred a few times. The chain combines TRBV3-1 (or the pseudogene TRBV3-2) with TRBJ2-5; D may be TRBD2 (6 bases). V was shortened by 2 bases and J by 2 bases, with 9 bases between the two germline ends. CDR1 and CDR2 from the germline V gene are LGHDT and YNNKEL (reference sequence). CDR3 length: 14 residues. In nucleotides, the CDR3 is TGTGCCAGCAGCCAAAGGGACTCGCAAGAGACCCAGTACTTC. Its protein product is CASSQRDSQETQYF.

V gene TRBV6-6 combines with J gene TRBJ2-1; 11 bases map to TRBD2. This CDR3 comprises 15 residues. V was pared by 4 bases and J by 3 bases, with 2 bases of the junction left unmatched. CDR1 is MNHNY and CDR2 is SVGAGI in the germline V gene (reference sequence). The CDR3 region is CASSLLAGGYNEQFF. DNA of the CDR3: TGTGCCAGCAGTTTGCTAGCGGGAGGCTACAATGAGCAGTTCTTC.

The gene calls are TRBV7-2 and TRBJ1-2; 7 bases align to TRBD1. The CDR3 contains 15 residues. V shed 5 bases, J shed 6 bases, and the junction held 12 bases outside the gene matches. Germline assignment: CDR1 SGHTA and CDR2 FQGNSA. This CDR3 is CASSPARDSRHGYTF. The CDR3 DNA is TGTGCCAGCAGCCCAGCCCGGGACAGTCGACATGGCTACACCTTC.

The V gene is TRBV6-6, the J gene TRBJ1-1; D gene unclear. Germline CDR1 is MNHNY and CDR2 is SVGAGI (reference sequence). Trimming took 5 bases from V and 3 from J, leaving 10 bases between them. The CDR3 spans 13 residues. The CDR3 DNA reads TGTGCCAGCAGTCCCAACATCGACACTGAAGCTTTCTTT. Residues: CASSPNIDTEAFF.

This clone was seen a few times. The chain's CDR3 is CASSLEISATGELFF. CDR3 in DNA: TGTGCCAGCAGCTTAGAAATAAGCGCCACCGGGGAGCTGTTTTTT. The chain employs TRBV7-2 and TRBJ2-2, with unresolved D. Trimming removed 1 base at V and 4 bases at J, with 10 bases between. The germline V gene has CDR1 SGHTA and CDR2 FQGNSA. The CDR3 is made up of 15 amino acids.

The V call is TRBV27, the J call TRBJ2-1; TRBD2 matches 9 bases. Germline CDR1 and CDR2: MNHEY and SMNVEV (reference sequence). The V gene end was trimmed by 6 bases and the J gene end by 2 bases; junction bases not matched to a gene: 5. The CDR3 sequence is 15 residues long. CDR3 bases: TGTGCCAGCAGATGGGCGGGAGGGACCTACAATGAGCAGTTCTTC. Amino acid sequence: CASRWAGGTYNEQFF.

The V call is TRBV4-3, the J call TRBJ2-7; possible D gene TRBD1, 6 bases. Trimming removed 1 base at V and 3 bases at J, with 13 bases between. The germline gives CDR1 LGHNA, CDR2 YSLEER. The CDR3 is 15 amino acids. CDR3 coding DNA: TGCGCCAGCAGCCAAGGACAGGACCAGCTCTACGAGCAGTACTTC. Protein: CASSQGQDQLYEQYF.

This clone has a handful of counts. V is TRBV4-3 and J is TRBJ2-7, with 7 bases identical to TRBD2. In germline, CDR1 is LGHNA, CDR2 YSLEER. The V and J ends lost 3 bases and 0 bases, in that order; junction bases with no gene match: 2. The CDR3 runs 14 residues. The CDR3: CASSHGRSSYEQYF. The CDR3 nucleotides are TGCGCCAGCAGCCACGGGAGGTCCTCCTACGAGCAGTACTTC.

CDR3 loop: CASGAGGPEEQYF. The CDR3 DNA sequence: TGCGCCAGTGGGGCGGGAGGGCCGGAGGAGCAGTACTTC. The V and J genes are TRBV4-1 and TRBJ2-7, with TRBD2 matching over 9 bases. This CDR3 comprises 13 residues. V trimming: 9 bases; J trimming: 7 bases; junction bases outside the gene matches: 10. Germline-derived CDR1 and CDR2 are MGHRA and YSYEKL.

With regard to this clone: The same CDR3 can be traced to other DNA sequences in this sample. The chain links TRBV5-4 to TRBJ1-6, with D perhaps matching TRBD1 (6 bases). The germline V and J ends were trimmed by 3 bases and 7 bases, with 11 bases remaining between them. The CDR3 consists of 14 residues. Germline V gives CDR1 SGHNT, CDR2 YYREEE (reference sequence). CDR3 sequence (DNA): TGTGCCAGCAGCTCACAGGGTCGGAATTCACCCCTCCACTTT. Translating gives CASSSQGRNSPLHF.